The 19 T cell receptor beta chains listed next were all sequenced from one sample in a study of blood T cell repertoires in COVID-19. The assay was immunoSEQ multiplex PCR, and TCRdb's table has in-frame clones only and misses some. Here the sample spans about 120,000 clones, 79% being singletons. The sample comprised peripheral blood. These receptors all come from a woman at least 80 years old with acute or convalescent COVID-19.

The V call is TRBV11-3, the J call TRBJ2-5; D is uncertain. Between the trimmed V and J ends, which lost 2 bases and 3 bases, there was a span of 4 bases. The length of the CDR3 is 12 residues. From germline, CDR1 is SGHNT and CDR2 YENEEA. The CDR3 sequence: CASSLNKETQYF. The CDR3 DNA reads TGTGCCAGCAGCTTAAATAAAGAGACCCAGTACTTC. The full variable domain, rest sourced from reference TRBV11-3 and TRBJ2-5, is EAGVVQSPRYKIIEKKQPVAFWCNPISGHNTLYWYLQNLGQGPELLIRYENEEAVDDSQLPKDRFSAERLKGVDSTLKIQPAELGDSAVYLCASSLNKETQYFGPGTRLLVL.

This clone was seen many times. The chain employs TRBV6-6 and TRBJ2-3, with D tentatively TRBD1 (6 bases). V was trimmed by 7 bases and J by 0 bases, leaving 17 bases between them. This CDR3 is built from 16 residues. Germline values: CDR1 MNHNY, CDR2 SVGAGI (reference sequence). CDR3 in DNA: TGTGCCAGCAAGTTGGGGCAGGGGAAAAGCACAGATACGCAGTATTTT. It translates to CASKLGQGKSTDTQYF.

The CDR3 spells CASSRGSEKLFF. The CDR3 DNA is TGTGCCAGCTCACGTGGGAGTGAAAAACTGTTTTTT. The V gene is TRBV18, the J gene TRBJ1-4; D remains ambiguous. V was trimmed by 4 bases and J by 7 bases, leaving 7 bases between them. This CDR3 has 12 residues. The germline V gene encodes CDR1 KGHSH and CDR2 LQKENI.

This chain uses TRBV11-2 with TRBJ2-7; TRBD1 matches at 12 bases. The germline V gene has CDR1 SGHAT and CDR2 FQNNGV. The CDR3 is 15 amino acids. The junction had 6 bases not matched to a gene; V was cut back by 4 bases and J by 5 bases. The CDR3 here is CASSSRGTGGDEQYF. The CDR3 coding sequence is TGTGCCAGCAGCTCGAGGGGGACAGGGGGCGACGAGCAGTACTTC.

The rearrangement uses TRBV7-2 and TRBJ2-1, with D perhaps TRBD2 (6 bases). Germline V gene lookup returns CDR1 SGHTA and CDR2 FQGNSA. The CDR3 contains 14 residues. The V and J ends lost 4 bases and 6 bases respectively, with 13 bases between them. CDR3 sequence reads: CASSSLALVNEQFF. CDR3 DNA sequence: TGTGCCAGCAGCTCCCTAGCGCTGGTCAATGAGCAGTTCTTC.

As to this clone: With a much larger clone just one base away, this may be a read error. The chain carries TRBV7-2 and TRBJ1-2, with TRBD1 identical over 8 bases. J lost 6 bases, V lost 5 bases, and 5 bases had no gene match. The CDR3 totals 13 residues. Germline V gene data show CDR1 as SGHTA and CDR2 as FQGNSA. The CDR3 is CASSPGQVDGYTF. CDR3 DNA sequence: TGTGCCAGCAGCCCGGGACAGGTGGATGGCTACACCTTC.

This chain connects TRBV5-1 to TRBJ2-7; 8 bases map to TRBD1. With V trimmed by 4 bases and J by 4 bases, 7 bases remained unmatched. Germline CDR1 is SGHRS and CDR2 is YFSETQ. The CDR3 is made up of 14 amino acids. This CDR3 is CASSLRQGTYEQYF. CDR3 sequence (DNA): TGCGCCAGCAGCCTCCGACAGGGGACGTACGAGCAGTACTTC.

This sequence joins TRBV11-3 and TRBJ2-2; 7 bases are shared with TRBD1. The germline gives CDR1 SGHNT, CDR2 YENEEA. The ends lost 5 bases at V and 7 bases at J; junction bases unmatched: 7. The CDR3 is made up of 14 amino acids. The CDR3 reads CASSLGGQGGELFF. DNA for the CDR3: TGTGCCAGCAGCCTAGGGGGCCAGGGCGGGGAGCTGTTTTTT. The whole variable domain, filled in from reference TRBV11-3 and TRBJ2-2, reads EAGVVQSPRYKIIEKKQPVAFWCNPISGHNTLYWYLQNLGQGPELLIRYENEEAVDDSQLPKDRFSAERLKGVDSTLKIQPAELGDSAVYLCASSLGGQGGELFFGEGSRLTVL.

The gene calls are TRBV19 and TRBJ1-2; 8 nucleotides agree with TRBD1. Unmatched junction bases numbered 9, after V lost 2 bases and J lost 7 bases. CDR1 is LNHDA, CDR2 SQIVND, per germline (reference sequence). The CDR3 consists of 15 residues. DNA of the CDR3: TGTGCCAGTAGTATATTGACAGGGGAGAGAAGTGGCTACACCTTC. Translating gives CASSILTGERSGYTF.

The rearrangement uses TRBV5-4 and TRBJ2-1, with 13 bases aligning to TRBD2. Germline V gene data show CDR1 as SGHNT and CDR2 as YYREEE (reference sequence). J was trimmed by 3 bases and V by 4 bases; bases with no gene match: 4. This CDR3 is built from 16 residues. CDR3 protein: CASSPGLAGNYNEQFF. DNA of the CDR3: TGTGCCAGCAGCCCGGGACTAGCGGGAAACTACAATGAGCAGTTCTTC.

J is TRBJ1-2 and V is TRBV6-5; D possibly corresponds to TRBD1 (5 bases). This CDR3 has 13 amino acids. The germline V and J ends were trimmed by 2 bases and 2 bases, with 6 bases remaining between them. Germline CDR1 is MNHEY and CDR2 is SVGAGI. The CDR3 here is CASSYNRNYGYTF. CDR3 DNA sequence: TGTGCCAGCAGTTACAACAGGAACTATGGCTACACCTTC.

The chain uses TRBV3-1 (or the pseudogene TRBV3-2) and TRBJ1-6, with TRBD1 matching 7 bases. The CDR3 contains 17 residues. Unmatched junction bases numbered 14, after V lost 4 bases and J lost 8 bases. Germline values: CDR1 LGHDT, CDR2 YNNKEL (reference sequence). This CDR3 reads CASSLHPATGCHSPLHF. The CDR3 DNA is TGTGCCAGCAGCCTCCACCCCGCGACAGGGTGTCATTCACCCCTCCACTTT.

The V and J genes are TRBV6-6 and TRBJ1-5, with D possibly matching TRBD1 (6 bases). The V end was cut by 7 bases, the J end by 7 bases, with 14 bases between. The CDR3 totals 13 residues. The V gene's germline CDR1 is MNHNY and CDR2 SVGAGI (reference sequence). The CDR3 region is CASTGQPRQPQHF. As DNA, the CDR3 is TGTGCCAGCACAGGACAGCCGAGGCAGCCCCAGCATTTT.

The chain uses TRBV2 and TRBJ2-7; TRBD2 matches 9 bases. The CDR3 covers 15 residues. After removal of 2 bases from V and 7 bases from J, the junction contained 9 bases not matched to a gene. Germline CDR1 and CDR2: SNHLY and FYNNEI. The CDR3 loop is CASSEIRAGGGEQYF. CDR3 DNA: TGTGCCAGCAGTGAAATCCGAGCGGGGGGTGGTGAGCAGTACTTC.

The chain links TRBV4-2 to TRBJ1-2; D remains ambiguous. V lost 1 base to trimming and J lost 3 bases, with 9 bases between them. The CDR3 spans 14 residues. Looked up from germline, CDR1 is LGHNA and CDR2 is YNFKEQ. CDR3 sequence: CASSQVGTDYGYTF. CDR3 in DNA: TGTGCCAGCAGCCAAGTGGGCACAGACTATGGCTACACCTTC.

The chain combines TRBV5-6 with TRBJ2-5; 9 nucleotides align to TRBD1. The V and J ends lost 4 bases and 5 bases, in that order; junction bases with no gene match: 9. There are 15 residues in the CDR3. Germline V gives CDR1 SGHDT, CDR2 YYEEEE. CDR3 coding DNA: TGTGCCAGCAGCGTCGGACAGGGGCAGTGGGAGACCCAGTACTTC. This sequence encodes CASSVGQGQWETQYF.

The chain combines TRBV30 with TRBJ2-6; 10 nucleotides line up with TRBD1. This CDR3 comprises 17 residues. Trimming took 5 bases from V and 0 from J; bases not matched to a gene: 7. CDR1 is GTSNPN, CDR2 SVGIG, per germline (reference sequence). The CDR3 here is CAWVKGDRGSGANVLTF. The CDR3 DNA follows: TGTGCCTGGGTGAAGGGGGACAGGGGCTCTGGGGCCAACGTCCTGACTTTC.

This clone was seen a handful of times. This sequence joins TRBV4-1 and TRBJ2-7; D might be TRBD2 (5 bases). V dropped 4 bases and J dropped 5 bases, with 15 bases sitting between them. CDR3 length equals 14 residues. In germline, CDR1 is MGHRA, CDR2 YSYEKL. The CDR3, as DNA: TGCGCCAGCAGCCGAGTCGCGGGTTTCGACGAGCAGTACTTC. This translates into CASSRVAGFDEQYF.

This clone has just one count. The chain uses TRBV28 and TRBJ1-5, with D hard to call. This CDR3 spans 14 amino acids. The germline V and J ends were trimmed by 7 bases and 3 bases, with 13 bases remaining between them. CDR1 is MDHEN, CDR2 SYDVKM, per germline. The CDR3 sequence: CASTLGGNNQPQHF. In DNA form, the CDR3 reads TGTGCCAGCACCTTGGGAGGGAACAATCAGCCCCAGCATTTT.